Listed below are T cell receptor beta chains from one sample, sequenced in a study of blood T cell repertoires in COVID-19. Clones were read by immunoSEQ multiplex PCR, and TCRdb kept only the in-frame ones, dropping some. The table lists roughly 200,000 clones, more than 70% of them singletons. Sample: peripheral blood. These receptor sequences come from a man between 40 and 49 years old with active or convalescent COVID-19. Each CDR3 is given with its conserved first and last residue. Each record gives: J gene, V gene, clone size, D gene, CDR3 protein, CDR3 DNA. The D gene is left open where the match is weak. Rows may omit the clone size; those that give it use once, few, many or a size class.

J gene: TRBJ2-2
V gene: TRBV7-2
clone size: .
D gene: .
CDR3 protein: CASSPSPGTGELFF
CDR3 DNA: TGTGCCAGCAGCCCCTCCCCGGGCACCGGGGAGCTGTTTTTT

J gene: TRBJ1-2
V gene: TRBV19
clone size: few
D gene: TRBD1
CDR3 protein: CASSTAKQGANYGYTF
CDR3 DNA: TGTGCCAGTAGTACCGCAAAACAGGGGGCAAACTATGGCTACACCTTC

J gene: TRBJ2-1
V gene: TRBV20-1
clone size: .
D gene: TRBD2
CDR3 protein: CSASIFAAGGYNEQFF
CDR3 DNA: TGCAGTGCTAGTATTTTCGCGGCGGGAGGCTACAATGAGCAGTTCTTC

J gene: TRBJ2-7
V gene: TRBV5-4
clone size: once
D gene: .
CDR3 protein: CASSLVLRSLVDEQYF
CDR3 DNA: TGTGCCAGCAGCTTGGTTTTGCGGTCCTTGGTAGACGAGCAGTACTTC

J gene: TRBJ1-4
V gene: TRBV28
clone size: .
D gene: .
CDR3 protein: CASSFSATNEKLFF
CDR3 DNA: TGTGCCAGCAGTTTTTCGGCAACTAATGAAAAACTGTTTTTT

J gene: TRBJ1-5
V gene: TRBV12-3/TRBV12-4
clone size: .
D gene: TRBD1
CDR3 protein: CASRGTGNQPQHF
CDR3 DNA: TGTGCCAGCAGAGGGACAGGCAATCAGCCCCAGCATTTT

J gene: TRBJ2-1
V gene: TRBV19
clone size: .
D gene: TRBD2
CDR3 protein: CASSLTSGRNNEQFF
CDR3 DNA: TGTGCCAGTAGCCTGACTAGCGGGAGGAACAATGAGCAGTTCTTC

J gene: TRBJ2-1
V gene: TRBV5-6
clone size: .
D gene: TRBD2
CDR3 protein: CASSFGPGGPVNEQFF
CDR3 DNA: TGTGCCAGCAGCTTCGGTCCGGGGGGGCCGGTCAATGAGCAGTTCTTC

J gene: TRBJ2-5
V gene: TRBV10-1
clone size: few
D gene: .
CDR3 protein: CASSESSVTLNQETQYF
CDR3 DNA: TGCGCCAGCAGTGAGTCGAGCGTAACCCTTAACCAAGAGACCCAGTACTTC

J gene: TRBJ1-6
V gene: TRBV19
clone size: .
D gene: .
CDR3 protein: CASSPRGTSQNSPLHF
CDR3 DNA: TGTGCCAGTAGTCCAAGGGGGACAAGTCAGAATTCACCCCTCCACTTT

J gene: TRBJ1-2
V gene: TRBV19
clone size: .
D gene: TRBD1
CDR3 protein: CASNPLGQGGGYTF
CDR3 DNA: TGTGCCAGTAACCCCCTCGGACAGGGGGGAGGCTACACCTTC

J gene: TRBJ2-1
V gene: TRBV15
clone size: .
D gene: TRBD2
CDR3 protein: CATSREGLDNEQFF
CDR3 DNA: TGTGCCACCAGCAGAGAGGGACTAGACAATGAGCAGTTCTTC

J gene: TRBJ2-7
V gene: TRBV18
clone size: .
D gene: .
CDR3 protein: CASSRDSYEQYF
CDR3 DNA: TGTGCCAGCTCCCGGGACTCCTACGAGCAGTACTTC

J gene: TRBJ1-5
V gene: TRBV5-6
clone size: .
D gene: .
CDR3 protein: CASSRTGANQPQHF
CDR3 DNA: TGTGCCAGCAGTCGGACTGGAGCAAATCAGCCCCAGCATTTT

J gene: TRBJ2-1
V gene: TRBV7-3
clone size: once
D gene: .
CDR3 protein: CASSLKGAGYNEQFF
CDR3 DNA: TGTGCCAGCAGCTTAAAGGGTGCGGGGTACAATGAGCAGTTCTTC

J gene: TRBJ1-2
V gene: TRBV24-1
clone size: .
D gene: TRBD1
CDR3 protein: CATSERGRVYGYTF
CDR3 DNA: TGTGCCACCAGTGAAAGGGGGCGGGTCTATGGCTACACCTTC

J gene: TRBJ1-5
V gene: TRBV4-1
clone size: .
D gene: .
CDR3 protein: CASSQGLGSPRQPQHF
CDR3 DNA: TGCGCCAGCAGCCAAGGGTTGGGCAGCCCCCGTCAGCCCCAGCATTTT

J gene: TRBJ2-3
V gene: TRBV10-3
clone size: .
D gene: TRBD2
CDR3 protein: CAISDPQLAEERDTQYF
CDR3 DNA: TGTGCCATCAGTGACCCCCAACTAGCGGAGGAGAGGGATACGCAGTATTTT

J gene: TRBJ1-2
V gene: TRBV2
clone size: .
D gene: .
CDR3 protein: CASKSQAIANYGYTF
CDR3 DNA: TGTGCCAGCAAGAGCCAGGCGATAGCTAACTATGGCTACACCTTC